The 5 T cell receptor beta chains given below trace back to one sample, sequenced in a study of spatial heterogeneity in lung cancer. TCRdb reprocessed the 5' RACE reads with MiXCR, giving one entry per CDR3 protein. The sample holds approximately 56,000 distinct CDR3 sequences; roughly 7% are singletons and the top ten take 35%. Time point in this sample: blood at routine non-recurrence follow-up after resection. In each case, whole RNA from tumor, nontumor lung or frozen PBMC was sequenced unsorted. Sequenced here: PBMCs, sampled at follow-up. The receptors stem from a female donor with early-stage non-small cell lung cancer.

This clonotype was picked up a small number of times. V is TRBV25-1 and J is TRBJ1-1, with 10 bases aligning to TRBD1. V dropped 5 bases and J dropped 5; count of bases not matched to a gene: 11. The length of the CDR3 is 16 residues. CDR1 and CDR2 from the germline V gene are MGHDK and SYGVNS. The CDR3 is CASSPSGGTGVTEAFF. The CDR3 DNA is TGTGCCAGCAGTCCATCGGGTGGGACAGGGGTTACTGAAGCTTTCTTT.

This clonotype came up once. The chain links TRBV3-1 to TRBJ2-6; either TRBD1 or TRBD2 may supply D (5 bases each). Germline CDR1 is LGHDT and CDR2 is YNNKEL (reference sequence). CDR3 size: 16 residues. Deletions cut 3 bases from V and 2 bases from J, with 11 bases between. The CDR3 loop reads CASSQAPGPGANVLTF. The CDR3 DNA reads TGTGCCAGCAGCCAGGCACCGGGGCCTGGGGCCAACGTCCTGACTTTC.

Many counts were recorded for this clonotype. The chain carries TRBV5-1 and TRBJ1-1; D is unclear. The V end lost 4 bases, the J end lost 1 base, and 20 bases lay between the germline ends. The V gene's germline CDR1 is SGHRS and CDR2 YFSETQ. This CDR3 has 17 amino acids. The DNA of the CDR3 is TGCGCCAGCAGCAGGCTTCAGCCCGGGATGGCGAACACTGAAGCTTTCTTT. It translates to CASSRLQPGMANTEAFF.

The sample holds a few counts of this clonotype. The V gene is TRBV6-5, the J gene TRBJ1-2; 8 bases map to TRBD1. V shed 0 bases, J shed 4 bases, and the junction held 10 bases outside the gene matches. The CDR3 covers 17 residues. Per germline, CDR1 MNHEY and CDR2 SVGAGI. Written as DNA, the CDR3 is TGTGCCAGCAGTTACTCGAGGGAATACAGGGGGATCTATGGCTACACCTTC. It specifies CASSYSREYRGIYGYTF.

Ten or more counts support this clonotype. The genes are TRBV6-6 and TRBJ2-1; D remains ambiguous. Germline CDR1 and CDR2: MNHNY and SVGAGI (reference sequence). Trimming shortened V by 5 bases and J by 6 bases, and 11 bases separated the two germline ends. The CDR3 has 13 amino acids. CDR3 DNA: TGTGCCAGCAGTCCACCAAGTAGCAATGAGCAGTTCTTC. Encoded protein: CASSPPSSNEQFF.